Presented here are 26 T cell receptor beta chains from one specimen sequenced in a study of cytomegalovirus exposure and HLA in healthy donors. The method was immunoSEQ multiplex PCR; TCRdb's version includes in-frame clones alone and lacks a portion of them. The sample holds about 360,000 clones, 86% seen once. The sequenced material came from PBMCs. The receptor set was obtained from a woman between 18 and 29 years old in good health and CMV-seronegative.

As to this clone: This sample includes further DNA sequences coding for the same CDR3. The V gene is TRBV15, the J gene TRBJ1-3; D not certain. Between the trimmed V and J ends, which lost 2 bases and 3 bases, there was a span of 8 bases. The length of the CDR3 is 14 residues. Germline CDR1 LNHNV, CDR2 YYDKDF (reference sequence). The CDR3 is CATSRRGRGNTIYF. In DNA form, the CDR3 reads TGTGCCACCAGCAGACGCGGGCGTGGAAACACCATATATTTT.

The CDR3 DNA reads as TGTGCCAGCAGCCGAAAGCGGGACCCCACAGATACGCAGTATTTT. It translates to CASSRKRDPTDTQYF. The V gene is TRBV16, the J gene TRBJ2-3, with 7 nucleotides matching TRBD2. V shed 4 bases, J shed 2 bases, and the junction held 6 bases outside the gene matches. The CDR3 is 15 amino acids. Germline V gives CDR1 KGHSY, CDR2 FQNENV.

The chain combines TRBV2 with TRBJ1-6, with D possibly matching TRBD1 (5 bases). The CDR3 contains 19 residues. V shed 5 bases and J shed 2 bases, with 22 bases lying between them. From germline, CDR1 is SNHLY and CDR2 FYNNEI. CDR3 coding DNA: TGTGCCAGCAGTCTTGGGGCACCCGGGGGGAGTCCCTATAATTCACCCCTCCACTTT. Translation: CASSLGAPGGSPYNSPLHF. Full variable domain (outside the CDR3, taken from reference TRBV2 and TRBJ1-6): EPEVTQTPSHQVTQMGQEVILRCVPISNHLYFYWYRQILGQKVEFLVSFYNNEISEKSEIFDDQFSVERPDGSNFTLKIRSTKLEDSAMYFCASSLGAPGGSPYNSPLHFGNGTRLTVT.

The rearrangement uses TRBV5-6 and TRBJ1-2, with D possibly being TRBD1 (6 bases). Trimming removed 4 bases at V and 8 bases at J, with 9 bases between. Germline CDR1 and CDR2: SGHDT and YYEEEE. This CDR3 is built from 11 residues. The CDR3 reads CASSSQGGYTF. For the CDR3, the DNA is TGTGCCAGCAGCAGTCAGGGGGGCTACACCTTC. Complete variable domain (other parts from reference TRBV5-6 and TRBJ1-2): DAGVTQSPTHLIKTRGQQVTLRCSPKSGHDTVSWYQQALGQGPQFIFQYYEEEERQRGNFPDRFSGHQFPNYSSELNVNALLLGDSALYLCASSSQGGYTFGSGTRLTVV.

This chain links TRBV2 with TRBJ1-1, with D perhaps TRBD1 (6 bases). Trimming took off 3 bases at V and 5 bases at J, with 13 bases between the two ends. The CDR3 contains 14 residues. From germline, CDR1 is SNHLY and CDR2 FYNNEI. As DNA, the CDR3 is TGTGCCAGCAGTGAGGCAGGGGCCACGACTGAAGCTTTCTTT. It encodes CASSEAGATTEAFF.

In nucleotides, the CDR3 is TGTGCCACCAGCCGGGGAGCGGGGGGGTACCAAGAGACCCAGTACTTC. This encodes CATSRGAGGYQETQYF. The V and J genes are TRBV15 and TRBJ2-5, with TRBD2 matching over 10 bases. The trim removed 5 bases at V and 0 bases at J, leaving 6 bases unmatched. The CDR3 contains 16 residues. From germline, CDR1 is LNHNV and CDR2 YYDKDF (reference sequence).

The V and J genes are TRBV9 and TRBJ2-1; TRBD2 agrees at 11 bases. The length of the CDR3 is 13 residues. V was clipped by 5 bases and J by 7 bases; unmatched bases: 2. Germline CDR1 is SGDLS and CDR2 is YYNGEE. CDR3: CASRASGGNEQFF. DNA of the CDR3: TGTGCCAGCAGGGCTAGCGGGGGGAATGAGCAGTTCTTC.

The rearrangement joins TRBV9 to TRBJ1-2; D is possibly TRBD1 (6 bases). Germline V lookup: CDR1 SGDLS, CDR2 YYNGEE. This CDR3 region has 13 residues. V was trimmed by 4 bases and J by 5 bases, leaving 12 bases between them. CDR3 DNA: TGTGCCAGCAGCCCCGGACAGAAGTATGGCTACACCTTC. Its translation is CASSPGQKYGYTF.

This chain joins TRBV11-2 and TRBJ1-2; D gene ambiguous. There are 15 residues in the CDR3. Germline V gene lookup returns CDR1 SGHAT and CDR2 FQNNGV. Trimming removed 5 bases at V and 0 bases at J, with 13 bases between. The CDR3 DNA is TGTGCCAGCAGCCGAGGGAAGGGCCCTAACTATGGCTACACCTTC. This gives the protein CASSRGKGPNYGYTF.

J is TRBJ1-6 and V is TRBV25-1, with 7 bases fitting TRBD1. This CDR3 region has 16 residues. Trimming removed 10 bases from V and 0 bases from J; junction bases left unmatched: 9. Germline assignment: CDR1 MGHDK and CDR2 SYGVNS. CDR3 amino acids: CATRDSWSSYNSPLHF. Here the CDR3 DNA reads TGTGCCACCAGGGACAGCTGGAGCTCCTATAATTCACCCCTCCACTTT.

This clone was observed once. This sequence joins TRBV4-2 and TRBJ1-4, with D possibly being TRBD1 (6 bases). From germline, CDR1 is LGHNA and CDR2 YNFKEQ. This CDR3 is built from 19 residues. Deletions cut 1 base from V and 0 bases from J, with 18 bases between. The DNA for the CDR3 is TGTGCCAGCAGCCAAGGCCCGGGACAAGTTACAGCAACTAATGAAAAACTGTTTTTT. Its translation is CASSQGPGQVTATNEKLFF.

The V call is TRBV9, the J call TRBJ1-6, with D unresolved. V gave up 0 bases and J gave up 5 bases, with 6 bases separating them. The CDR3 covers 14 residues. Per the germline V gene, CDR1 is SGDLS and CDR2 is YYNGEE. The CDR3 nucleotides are TGTGCCAGCAGCGTAGACACAGATAATTCACCCCTCCACTTT. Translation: CASSVDTDNSPLHF.

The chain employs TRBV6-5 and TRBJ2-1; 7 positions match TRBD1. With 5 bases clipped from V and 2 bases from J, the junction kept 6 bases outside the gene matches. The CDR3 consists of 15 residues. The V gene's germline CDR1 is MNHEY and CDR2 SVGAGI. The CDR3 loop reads CASSPQGVAYNEQFF. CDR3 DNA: TGTGCCAGCAGTCCCCAGGGGGTCGCCTACAATGAGCAGTTCTTC.

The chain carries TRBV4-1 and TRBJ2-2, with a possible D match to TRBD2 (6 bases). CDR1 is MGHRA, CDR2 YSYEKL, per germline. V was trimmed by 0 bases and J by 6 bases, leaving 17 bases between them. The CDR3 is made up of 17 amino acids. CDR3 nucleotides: TGCGCCAGCAGCCAAGATGAAATAGCGGTACCCCCCGGGGAGCTGTTTTTT. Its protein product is CASSQDEIAVPPGELFF.

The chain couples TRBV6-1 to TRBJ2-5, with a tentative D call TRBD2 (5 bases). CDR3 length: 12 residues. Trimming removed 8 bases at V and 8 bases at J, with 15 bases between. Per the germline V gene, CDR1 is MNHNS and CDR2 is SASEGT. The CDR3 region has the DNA TGTGCCAGCTTAAGACTTACGGGAACCCAGTACTTC. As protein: CASLRLTGTQYF.

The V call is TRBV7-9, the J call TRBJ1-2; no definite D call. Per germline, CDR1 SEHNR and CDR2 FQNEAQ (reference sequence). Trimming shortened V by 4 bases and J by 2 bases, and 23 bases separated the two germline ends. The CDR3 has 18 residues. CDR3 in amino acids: CASSSWAQFPTPNYGYTF. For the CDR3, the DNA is TGTGCCAGCAGCTCCTGGGCTCAGTTCCCTACCCCCAACTATGGCTACACCTTC.

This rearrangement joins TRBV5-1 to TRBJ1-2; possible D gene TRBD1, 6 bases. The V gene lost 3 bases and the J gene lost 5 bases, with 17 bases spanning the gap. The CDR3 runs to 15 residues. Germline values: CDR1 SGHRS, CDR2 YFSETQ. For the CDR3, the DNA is TGCGCCAGCAGCTCCGCCTCCGGGACACCGTATGGCTACACCTTC. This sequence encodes CASSSASGTPYGYTF.

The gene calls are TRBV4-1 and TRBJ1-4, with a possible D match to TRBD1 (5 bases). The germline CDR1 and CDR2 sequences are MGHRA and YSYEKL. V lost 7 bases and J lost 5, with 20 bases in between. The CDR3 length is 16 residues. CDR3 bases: TGCGCCAGCAAAGAGGAGGGACTGAGTTTGAATGAAAAACTGTTTTTT. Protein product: CASKEEGLSLNEKLFF.

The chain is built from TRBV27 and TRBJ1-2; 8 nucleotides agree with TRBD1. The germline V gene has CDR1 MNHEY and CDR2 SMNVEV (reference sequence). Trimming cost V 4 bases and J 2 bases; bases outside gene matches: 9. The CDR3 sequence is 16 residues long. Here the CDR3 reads CASSSYTGQGNYGYTF. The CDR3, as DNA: TGTGCCAGCAGTTCCTATACAGGACAGGGAAACTATGGCTACACCTTC.

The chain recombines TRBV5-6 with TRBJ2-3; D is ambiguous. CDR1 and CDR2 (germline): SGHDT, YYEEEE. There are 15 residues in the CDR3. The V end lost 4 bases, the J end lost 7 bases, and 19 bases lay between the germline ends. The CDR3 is CASSVGFARVYTQYF. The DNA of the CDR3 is TGTGCCAGCAGCGTGGGATTCGCCCGGGTGTATACGCAGTATTTT.

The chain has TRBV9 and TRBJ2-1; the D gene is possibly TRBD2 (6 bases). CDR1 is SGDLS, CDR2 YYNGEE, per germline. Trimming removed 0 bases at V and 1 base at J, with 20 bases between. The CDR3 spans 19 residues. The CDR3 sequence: CASSVGPGVSVGSYNEQFF. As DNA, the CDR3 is TGTGCCAGCAGCGTAGGCCCGGGAGTAAGTGTGGGATCCTACAATGAGCAGTTCTTC.

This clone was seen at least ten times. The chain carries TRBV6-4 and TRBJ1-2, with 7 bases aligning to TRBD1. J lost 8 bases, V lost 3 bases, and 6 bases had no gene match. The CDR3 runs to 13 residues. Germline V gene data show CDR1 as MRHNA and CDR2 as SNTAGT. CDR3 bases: TGTGCCAGCAGTGAAACCGGGACAGACGGCTACACCTTC. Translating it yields CASSETGTDGYTF.

The CDR3 DNA reads TGTGCCAGCAGCTCGGACTATACAGATACGCAGTATTTT. As protein: CASSSDYTDTQYF. V and J are TRBV7-2 and TRBJ2-3, with a weak D call TRBD2 (6 bases). V was shortened by 4 bases and J by 3 bases, with 8 bases between the two germline ends. The CDR3 sequence is 13 residues long. CDR1 is SGHTA and CDR2 is FQGNSA in the germline V gene.

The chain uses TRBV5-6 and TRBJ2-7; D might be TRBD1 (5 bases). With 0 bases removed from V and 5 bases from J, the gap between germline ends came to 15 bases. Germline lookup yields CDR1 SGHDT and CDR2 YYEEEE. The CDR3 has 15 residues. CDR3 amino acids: CASSLAMLRVNEQYF. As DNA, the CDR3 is TGTGCCAGCAGCTTGGCGATGCTCAGGGTCAACGAGCAGTACTTC.

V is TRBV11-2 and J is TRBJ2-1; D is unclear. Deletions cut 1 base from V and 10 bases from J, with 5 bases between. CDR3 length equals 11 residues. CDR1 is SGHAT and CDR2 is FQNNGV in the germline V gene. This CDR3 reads CASSLVVEQFF. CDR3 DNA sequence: TGTGCCAGCAGCTTAGTAGTCGAGCAGTTCTTC.

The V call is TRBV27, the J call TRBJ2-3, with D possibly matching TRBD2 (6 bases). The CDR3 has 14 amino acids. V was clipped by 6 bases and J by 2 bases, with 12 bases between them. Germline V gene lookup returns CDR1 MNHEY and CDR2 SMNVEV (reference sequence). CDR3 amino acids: CASSQGTFTDTQYF. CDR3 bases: TGTGCCAGCAGCCAAGGGACTTTCACAGATACGCAGTATTTT.